The rows below give T cell receptor beta chains drawn from one sample of a study of blood T cells in healthy people across ages. TCRdb analysed the 5' RACE reads with MiXCR anew, one entry per CDR3 protein. This sample carries 800,000 to 900,000 distinct CDR3 sequences, around 68% of them seen once, and the ten largest clones take about 30%. Sequencing was done on a sample of blood. Receptors were obtained from a young man in good health. CDR3s include the opening cysteine and the closing phenylalanine or tryptophan. The order of the fields is D gene, J gene, V gene, clone size, CDR3 protein, CDR3 DNA. A D gene is named only where the DNA matches it firmly. The size of a clone is reported for some rows only, either as once, few or many, or as a class for expanded clones.

TRBD1 TRBJ2-3 TRBV29-1 . CSVWTGADTQYF TGCAGCGTGTGGACAGGGGCAGATACGCAGTATTTT
. TRBJ1-2 TRBV5-5 . CASSFGGLFDGYTF TGTGCCAGCAGTTTCGGGGGATTGTTTGATGGCTACACCTTC
. TRBJ2-7 TRBV7-8 . CASGLLGIHEQYF TGTGCCAGCGGGTTACTAGGGATCCACGAGCAGTACTTC
. TRBJ2-1 TRBV7-2 many CASSFRGGYNEQFF TGTGCCAGCAGCTTCAGGGGGGGGTACAATGAGCAGTTCTTC
TRBD1 TRBJ2-5 TRBV30 . CAWSEGTEKETQYF TGTGCCTGGAGCGAGGGGACAGAGAAAGAGACCCAGTACTTC
. TRBJ2-1 TRBV29-1 . CSVEDGATYNEQFF TGCAGCGTTGAAGATGGTGCGACGTACAATGAGCAGTTCTTC
. TRBJ2-1 TRBV6-6 . CASSAPGANNEQFF TGTGCCAGCAGTGCCCCAGGGGCGAACAATGAGCAGTTCTTC
TRBD2 TRBJ2-3 TRBV6-2/TRBV6-3 . CASRPSSGVASDTQYF TGTGCCAGCAGACCCTCTAGCGGGGTAGCATCAGATACGCAGTATTTT
. TRBJ2-3 TRBV10-3 . CAISEGGGSTDTQYF TGTGCCATCAGTGAGGGCGGGGGCAGCACAGATACGCAGTATTTT
TRBD2 TRBJ2-1 TRBV13 . CASSGAGGPYNEQFF TGTGCCAGCAGCGGAGCGGGGGGACCCTACAATGAGCAGTTCTTC
TRBD1 TRBJ1-2 TRBV5-5 few CASSLTQGAPNYGYTF TGTGCCAGCAGCTTGACGCAGGGGGCTCCTAACTATGGCTACACCTTC
TRBD1 TRBJ1-1 TRBV11-2 . CASRWAGGQTEAFF TGTGCCAGCAGGTGGGCAGGGGGCCAAACTGAAGCTTTCTTT
. TRBJ1-6 TRBV15 many CATSMSANSPLHF TGTGCCACCAGCATGTCAGCTAATTCACCCCTCCACTTT
. TRBJ2-7 TRBV7-9 . CASSLVYSGEASYEQYF TGTGCCAGCAGCTTGGTTTATTCGGGGGAGGCCTCCTACGAGCAGTACTTC
. TRBJ2-6 TRBV18 . CASSPYNGNSGANVLTF TGTGCCAGCTCACCATACAACGGAAACTCTGGGGCCAACGTCCTGACTTTC
TRBD2 TRBJ2-4 TRBV28 . CASSRTSGGADIQYF TGTGCCAGCAGTCGGACTAGCGGGGGGGCCGACATTCAGTACTTC
. TRBJ1-2 TRBV5-1 . CASSSTGPPANYGYTF TGCGCCAGCAGCTCGACAGGTCCCCCAGCTAACTATGGCTACACCTTC
TRBD2 TRBJ2-7 TRBV10-3 . CAITEREPVSYEQYF TGTGCCATCACCGAGCGGGAGCCCGTTTCCTACGAGCAGTACTTC
TRBD2 TRBJ2-5 TRBV20-1 few CSARDAMAGDQETQYF TGCAGTGCTAGAGATGCAATGGCGGGGGACCAGGAGACCCAGTACTTC
TRBD1 TRBJ1-2 TRBV20-1 . CSARPHGTGRSTLYGYTF TGCAGTGCTAGACCCCACGGGACAGGGAGGTCAACCCTCTATGGCTACACCTTC
. TRBJ2-3 TRBV4-2 few CASSQGDTLTDTQYF TGTGCCAGCAGCCAAGGTGACACTCTCACAGATACGCAGTATTTT
TRBD1 TRBJ2-7 TRBV7-2 . CASSLSDRAMYEQYF TGTGCCAGCAGCCTATCGGACAGGGCGATGTACGAGCAGTACTTC
TRBD2 TRBJ2-7 TRBV7-8 . CASSSHSGGFSYEQYF TGTGCCAGCAGCTCCCATAGCGGGGGATTCTCCTACGAGCAGTACTTC
TRBD2 TRBJ2-3 TRBV7-2 . CASSTTSGGVGDTQYF TGTGCCAGCAGCACTACTAGCGGGGGGGTTGGAGATACGCAGTATTTT
. TRBJ2-7 TRBV7-9 . CASSQATGSLGYEQYF TGTGCCAGCAGCCAAGCAACAGGGAGTCTTGGGTACGAGCAGTACTTC
TRBD2 TRBJ2-1 TRBV7-8 few CASSLEPGGFYEQFF TGTGCCAGCAGCCTAGAGCCGGGGGGGTTCTATGAGCAGTTCTTC
. TRBJ2-7 TRBV7-9 . CASSFDGSSTGEQYF TGTGCCAGCAGCTTTGACGGGTCTTCTACGGGCGAGCAGTACTTC
TRBD2 TRBJ2-7 TRBV7-2 . CASSRGLRERGAYEQYF TGTGCCAGCAGCCGGGGCCTTCGCGAGCGGGGGGCCTACGAGCAGTACTTC